The 3 T cell receptor beta chains listed next were all sequenced from one sample in a study of T cells in Graves' hyperthyroidism and ophthalmopathy (dated by TCRdb to between 2017 and 2020). To prepare the library, multiplex PCR was applied. TCRdb records Illumina HiSeq 2000 as the sequencer. TCR beta CDR3 regions were amplified from RNA transcripts. The TCR CDR3 was subjected to a first round of RT-PCR using the HTBI primer set and the Qiagen OneStep RT-PCR kit. TCRdb cleaned the public reads at Q25 with fastp, built clones with MiXCR and kept in-frame beta chains. CDR3 protein duplicates are merged, each entry listing the most common genes and DNA. In this sample the table shows approximately 600,000 distinct CDR3 sequences, 14% of which occur a single time. The ten largest clonotypes hold 7% to 9% of the sample. Sequencing was carried out using blood. These receptor sequences come from a woman aged 18-35 years with Graves' ophthalmopathy.

A few counts support this clonotype. The chain recombines TRBV11-1 with TRBJ2-3; the match to TRBD2 covers 13 bases. Germline V gives CDR1 SGHAT, CDR2 FQDESV (reference sequence). V trimming: 5 bases; J trimming: 2 bases; junction bases outside the gene matches: 4. The CDR3 is 16 amino acids. The CDR3 loop is CASSLLAGGTTDTQYF. Written as DNA, the CDR3 is TGTGCCAGCAGCCTACTAGCGGGAGGGACCACAGATACGCAGTATTTT. Full variable domain (remainder filled in from reference TRBV11-1 and TRBJ2-3): EAEVAQSPRYKITEKSQAVAFWCDPISGHATLYWYRQILGQGPELLVQFQDESVVDDSQLPKDRFSAERLKGVDSTLKIQPAELGDSAMYLCASSLLAGGTTDTQYFGPGTRLTVL.

About this clonotype itself: A read error may be the cause here, since a much bigger clone is one base away. The rearrangement links TRBV20-1 to TRBJ2-3, with D uncertain. The CDR3 totals 16 residues. Germline CDR1 reads DFQATT; CDR2 reads SNEGSKA (reference sequence). In DNA form, the CDR3 reads TGCAGTGTTAGAGATGATTCCCTCGCAGGACCAGATACGCAGTATTTT. Translating gives CSVRDDSLAGPDTQYF.

This clonotype has a count of ten or more. CDR3 sequence reads: CASGLQQVVSQPQHF. CDR3 sequence (DNA): TGTGCTAGTGGTTTGCAACAGGTCGTCTCTCAGCCCCAGCATTTT. This chain uses TRBV12-5 with TRBJ1-5; D may be TRBD1 (5 bases). The CDR3 consists of 15 residues. Germline CDR1 and CDR2: LGHNT and FRNRAP. Trimming left V 2 bases short and J 6 bases short, with 14 bases between.